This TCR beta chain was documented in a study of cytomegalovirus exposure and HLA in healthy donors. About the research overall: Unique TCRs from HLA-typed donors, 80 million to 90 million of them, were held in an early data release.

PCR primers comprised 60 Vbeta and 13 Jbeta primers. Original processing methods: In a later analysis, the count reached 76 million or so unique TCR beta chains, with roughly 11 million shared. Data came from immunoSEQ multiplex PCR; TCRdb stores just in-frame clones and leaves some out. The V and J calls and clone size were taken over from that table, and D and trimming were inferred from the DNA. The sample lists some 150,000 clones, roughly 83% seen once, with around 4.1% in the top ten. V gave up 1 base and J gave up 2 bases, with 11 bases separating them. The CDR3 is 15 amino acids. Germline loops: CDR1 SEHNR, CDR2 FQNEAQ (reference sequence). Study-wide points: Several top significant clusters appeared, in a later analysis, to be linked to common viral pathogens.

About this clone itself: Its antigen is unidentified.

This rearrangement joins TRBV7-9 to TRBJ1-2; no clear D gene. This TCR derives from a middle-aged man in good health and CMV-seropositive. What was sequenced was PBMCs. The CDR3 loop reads CASSLVGGTNYGYTF. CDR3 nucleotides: TGTGCCAGCAGCTTAGTAGGAGGCACGAACTATGGCTACACCTTC.